This TCR beta chain came from a study of Graves' ophthalmopathy and Graves' hyperthyroidism. For the study at large: Ophthalmopathy absent within 18 months of follow-up marked hyperthyroidism as stable. Regarding the study as a whole: Blood samples also showed most expanded thyroid clonotypes exceeding 0.001 frequency.

Hyperthyroidism patients were newly diagnosed, ill under 2 months, and aged 18 to 65 years. Excluded: other autoimmune disease, uncontrolled infection, pregnancy or lactation. In its sample, this clonotype was seen many times. Its antigen is not known. RNA transcripts yielded amplified TCR beta CDR3 regions. In the first round, RT-PCR was carried out with HTBI primers, and a multiplex PCR formed the second round. TCRdb reprocessed the multiplex PCR reads with MiXCR, giving one entry per CDR3 protein. This table has around 520,000 distinct CDR3 sequences, less than 40% appearing once. From germline, CDR1 is WSHSY and CDR2 SAAADI. V was cut by 9 bases and J by 0 bases, with 8 bases left in between. The CDR3 is made up of 12 amino acids.

The source material was peripheral blood or thyroid tissue (not recorded which). The TCR was taken from an adult man with Graves' hyperthyroidism. The chain recombines TRBV10-2 with TRBJ1-1, with a possible D match to TRBD1 (6 bases). CDR3 sequence reads: CASGQLNTEAFF. CDR3 in DNA: TGCGCCAGTGGACAGTTGAACACTGAAGCTTTCTTT.